This T cell receptor (beta chain) is from a study of cytomegalovirus exposure and HLA in healthy donors. The PCR made use of 60 Vbeta and 13 Jbeta primers. The assay was immunoSEQ multiplex PCR, and TCRdb's table has in-frame clones only and misses some. The sample carries 140,000 to 150,000 clones, 70% to 85% recorded once. The length of the CDR3 is 17 residues. The chain links TRBV21-1 to TRBJ2-7; the table calls TRBD2, which could not be checked here. TRBV21-1 is annotated as a pseudogene. Sequencing was done on a sample of PBMCs. This clonotype originated in a woman aged 55-70 years in good health and CMV-seropositive. CDR3 in DNA: TGTGCCAGCAGCAAATCGGAACGCGGGGAGGGCCTATACGAGCAGTACTTC. This translates into CASSKSERGEGLYEQYF.